Each of the 29 T cell receptor beta chains below was sequenced from the same sample in a study of identifying expanded T cells in peripheral blood. The method was immunoSEQ multiplex PCR; TCRdb's version includes in-frame clones alone and lacks a portion of them. The table records more than 75,000 clones, more than 75% of them present only once. Sequencing was done on a sample of blood. These receptors came from a person aged 18-69 years in good health.

This chain links TRBV10-2 with TRBJ1-5, with no clear D. From germline, CDR1 is WSHSY and CDR2 SAAADI. Trimming removed 7 bases at V and 0 bases at J, with 13 bases between. The CDR3 runs 15 residues. Written as DNA, the CDR3 is TGCGCCAGCACCCCTGGACGGAATAGCAATCAGCCCCAGCATTTT. Protein: CASTPGRNSNQPQHF.

This clone was counted only a few times. The gene calls are TRBV2 and TRBJ2-2; perhaps TRBD2 as D (5 bases). Germline CDR1 SNHLY, CDR2 FYNNEI. The CDR3 is made up of 14 amino acids. V dropped 7 bases and J dropped 1 base, with 10 bases sitting between them. The CDR3, as DNA: TGTGCCAGCACCGGAGGCAGGAACACCGGGGAGCTGTTTTTT. This translates into CASTGGRNTGELFF. Full variable domain (missing parts from reference TRBV2 and TRBJ2-2): EPEVTQTPSHQVTQMGQEVILRCVPISNHLYFYWYRQILGQKVEFLVSFYNNEISEKSEIFDDQFSVERPDGSNFTLKIRSTKLEDSAMYFCASTGGRNTGELFFGEGSRLTVL.

The genes are TRBV7-2 and TRBJ2-7, with a possible D match to TRBD1 (8 bases). Germline CDR1 is SGHTA and CDR2 is FQGNSA. The ends were cut back, 2 bases at V and 4 bases at J, with 18 bases in the middle. The CDR3 totals 16 residues. The DNA for the CDR3 is TGTGCCAGCAGCTTAACAGGGGGGAGGGGAGAGTACGAGCAGTACTTC. As protein: CASSLTGGRGEYEQYF.

This clone was counted between two and nine times. The chain joins TRBV19 to TRBJ1-1; D is perhaps TRBD1 (5 bases). The CDR3 has 14 amino acids. CDR1 and CDR2 (germline): LNHDA, SQIVND (reference sequence). The V gene lost 5 bases and the J gene lost 1 base, with 11 bases spanning the gap. The CDR3 here is CASSRDGWNTEAFF. The DNA of the CDR3 is TGTGCCAGTAGTCGGGACGGATGGAACACTGAAGCTTTCTTT.

V is TRBV11-2 and J is TRBJ1-2, with no clear D. This CDR3 region has 11 residues. Germline assignment: CDR1 SGHAT and CDR2 FQNNGV. Trimming pared 3 bases from V and 12 bases from J, leaving 11 bases between. The CDR3 DNA follows: TGTGCCAGCAGCTTGGGCCTCGACCACACCTTC. It translates to CASSLGLDHTF.

The chain uses TRBV7-2 and TRBJ2-3, with 8 positions matching TRBD2. With V trimmed by 3 bases and J by 2 bases, 4 bases remained unmatched. Looked up from germline, CDR1 is SGHTA and CDR2 is FQGNSA. The CDR3 is 15 amino acids. CDR3 in amino acids: CASSFHSGTTDTQYF. The DNA for the CDR3 is TGTGCCAGCAGCTTCCATAGCGGGACCACAGATACGCAGTATTTT.

V and J are TRBV5-6 and TRBJ2-1; D tentatively fits TRBD1 or TRBD2 (5 bases each). V lost 4 bases to trimming and J lost 4 bases, with 12 bases between them. The length of the CDR3 is 14 residues. Germline V gives CDR1 SGHDT, CDR2 YYEEEE. The CDR3 coding sequence is TGTGCCAGCAGCCGGACTGGGGCTTACAATGAGCAGTTCTTC. Translating gives CASSRTGAYNEQFF.

This chain links TRBV7-8 with TRBJ2-7; D unclear. The CDR3 has 12 amino acids. Trimming pared 3 bases from V and 5 bases from J, leaving 8 bases between. Germline values: CDR1 SGHVS, CDR2 FQNEAQ. The CDR3 spells CASSFLFHEQYF. For the CDR3, the DNA is TGTGCCAGCAGCTTTCTATTCCACGAGCAGTACTTC.

The chain has TRBV19 and TRBJ2-1; a possible D gene is TRBD2 (6 bases). The CDR3 spans 12 residues. Looked up from germline, CDR1 is LNHDA and CDR2 is SQIVND (reference sequence). V shed 5 bases and J shed 13 bases, with 15 bases lying between them. The CDR3 DNA is TGTGCCAGTAGTTTCGGGACTGGAAGTCAGTTCTTC. Its translation is CASSFGTGSQFF.

The chain recombines TRBV7-2 with TRBJ2-3, with 9 bases that match TRBD2. Germline V gives CDR1 SGHTA, CDR2 FQGNSA. Trimming took 3 bases from V and 3 from J; bases not matched to a gene: 7. The CDR3 has 16 residues. DNA for the CDR3: TGTGCCAGCAGCTTTGATAGCGGGGGACGGACAGATACGCAGTATTTT. Protein product: CASSFDSGGRTDTQYF. Full variable domain (outside the CDR3, taken from reference TRBV7-2 and TRBJ2-3): GAGVSQSPSNKVTEKGKDVELRCDPISGHTALYWYRQSLGQGLEFLIYFQGNSAPDKSGLPSDRFSAERTGGSVSTLTIQRTQQEDSAVYLCASSFDSGGRTDTQYFGPGTRLTVL.

The chain joins TRBV7-2 to TRBJ1-3; the D gene is possibly TRBD1 (6 bases). Germline V lookup: CDR1 SGHTA, CDR2 FQGNSA. The CDR3 runs 14 residues. V was shortened by 3 bases and J by 2 bases, with 8 bases between the two germline ends. CDR3 coding DNA: TGTGCCAGCAGCTTCACAGGGCCTGGAAACACCATATATTTT. This gives the protein CASSFTGPGNTIYF.

The chain combines TRBV7-9 with TRBJ2-5, with 10 bases matching TRBD1. Germline trimming cut 4 bases from V and 5 bases from J; bases unmatched to any gene: 7. The germline gives CDR1 SEHNR, CDR2 FQNEAQ (reference sequence). CDR3 length: 15 residues. The CDR3 reads CASSSRTGGRETQYF. The CDR3 DNA sequence: TGTGCCAGCAGCTCCCGGACAGGGGGGAGGGAGACCCAGTACTTC.

This clone was counted at least ten times. The rearrangement links TRBV4-1 to TRBJ2-5, with a tentative D call TRBD1 (6 bases). Germline CDR1 reads MGHRA; CDR2 reads YSYEKL. Trimming cost V 1 base and J 3 bases, with 9 bases left between them. This CDR3 is 14 amino acids long. The CDR3 spells CASSQGRGKETQYF. The CDR3 DNA is TGCGCCAGCAGCCAAGGCAGGGGAAAAGAGACCCAGTACTTC.

As concerns this clone: The junction shows a germline mismatch at one end, possibly a read error. The chain carries TRBV4-1 and TRBJ1-2; unclear D gene. This CDR3 has 14 amino acids. In germline, CDR1 is MGHRA, CDR2 YSYEKL. This chain's CDR3 is CASSHVPPTGVSAF. CDR3 coding DNA: TGCGCCAGCAGCCATGTTCCTCCGACGGGCGTTAGCGCCTTC.

V and J are TRBV19 and TRBJ1-2; D call uncertain. Trimming pared 3 bases from V and 3 bases from J, leaving 14 bases between. The CDR3 sequence is 15 residues long. Germline-derived CDR1 and CDR2 are LNHDA and SQIVND (reference sequence). CDR3 loop: CASSIMSSNYYGYTF. CDR3 DNA sequence: TGTGCCAGTAGTATTATGAGCTCGAACTACTATGGCTACACCTTC.

The chain recombines TRBV5-1 with TRBJ2-7; D not certain. V was pared by 0 bases and J by 6 bases, with 13 bases between. This CDR3 spans 14 amino acids. Looked up from germline, CDR1 is SGHRS and CDR2 is YFSETQ. CDR3 coding DNA: TGCGCCAGCAGCTTGGCCGGTTCCCCAGGCGAGCAGTACTTC. Translating it yields CASSLAGSPGEQYF.

V gene TRBV7-9 combines with J gene TRBJ2-5, with unresolved D. The V gene lost 5 bases and the J gene lost 3 bases, with 16 bases spanning the gap. The V gene's germline CDR1 is SEHNR and CDR2 FQNEAQ (reference sequence). The CDR3 contains 15 residues. CDR3: CASSPPIESEETQYF. CDR3 in DNA: TGTGCCAGCAGCCCTCCGATTGAGAGTGAAGAGACCCAGTACTTC.

The V gene is TRBV5-1, the J gene TRBJ1-2, with 9 bases fitting TRBD1. Germline V lookup: CDR1 SGHRS, CDR2 YFSETQ. After removal of 4 bases from V and 4 bases from J, the junction contained 8 bases not matched to a gene. The CDR3 length is 15 residues. The CDR3 spells CASSLTSGQGYGYTF. The DNA for the CDR3 is TGCGCCAGCAGCCTTACTTCGGGACAGGGCTATGGCTACACCTTC.

The gene calls are TRBV10-3 and TRBJ1-6, with no clear D. This CDR3 has 15 residues. V was clipped by 0 bases and J by 7 bases, with 10 bases between them. Germline V gene sequence: CDR1 ENHRY, CDR2 SYGVKD. In nucleotides, the CDR3 is TGTGCCATCAGTGAGTCGTCAGTGTTGAATTCACCCCTCCACTTT. Its translation: CAISESSVLNSPLHF.

The chain carries TRBV25-1 and TRBJ2-5; a weak D match, TRBD1 (6 bases). Germline V gene sequence: CDR1 MGHDK, CDR2 SYGVNS. This CDR3 comprises 14 residues. The ends were cut back, 0 bases at V and 5 bases at J, with 10 bases in the middle. CDR3 sequence (DNA): TGTGCCAGCAGTGAATATGGGACACGCGAGACCCAGTACTTC. This gives the protein CASSEYGTRETQYF.

The genes are TRBV5-4 and TRBJ2-5; D gene unclear. This CDR3 is built from 13 residues. V lost 5 bases and J lost 5, with 13 bases in between. The germline gives CDR1 SGHNT, CDR2 YYREEE (reference sequence). DNA of the CDR3: TGTGCCAGCAGGAAAAGCTCTTCTGAGACCCAGTACTTC. Protein sequence: CASRKSSSETQYF. Using reference TRBV5-4 and TRBJ2-5 for the parts outside the CDR3, the full variable domain is ETGVTQSPTHLIKTRGQQVTLRCSSQSGHNTVSWYQQALGQGPQFIFQYYREEENGRGNFPPRFSGLQFPNYSSELNVNALELDDSALYLCASRKSSSETQYFGPGTRLLVL.

The count of this clone is one. This chain uses TRBV7-9 with TRBJ1-6; D uncertain. V was clipped by 1 base and J by 6 bases, with 13 bases between them. The V gene's germline CDR1 is SEHNR and CDR2 FQNEAQ (reference sequence). The CDR3 loop spans 16 amino acids. CDR3 sequence: CASSLGSVGRNSPLHF. The CDR3 nucleotides read TGTGCCAGCAGCTTAGGGTCCGTCGGGCGTAATTCACCCCTCCACTTT.

This chain connects TRBV13 to TRBJ2-3; D is uncertain. The CDR3 is 12 amino acids. The V gene's germline CDR1 is PRHDT and CDR2 FYEKMQ (reference sequence). The germline V and J ends were trimmed by 3 bases and 3 bases, with 4 bases remaining between them. The CDR3 spells CASSFGTDTQYF. The CDR3 DNA follows: TGTGCCAGCAGCTTCGGGACAGATACGCAGTATTTT.

The chain couples TRBV2 to TRBJ2-7; D perhaps matches TRBD2 (5 bases). Trimming removed 2 bases at V and 0 bases at J, with 11 bases between. Germline lookup yields CDR1 SNHLY and CDR2 FYNNEI. This CDR3 comprises 15 residues. CDR3 sequence: CASSESGGYSYEQYF. CDR3 DNA sequence: TGTGCCAGCAGTGAAAGCGGCGGATACTCCTACGAGCAGTACTTC.

The V and J genes are TRBV7-2 and TRBJ2-7; 8 nucleotides match TRBD1. Germline CDR1 SGHTA, CDR2 FQGNSA. V shed 5 bases and J 0 bases; nucleotides not matched to a gene: 3. The CDR3 extends over 14 amino acids. The CDR3 nucleotides are TGTGCCAGCAGCGCTACAGGGGGCTCCTACGAGCAGTACTTC. It specifies CASSATGGSYEQYF.

The chain couples TRBV2 to TRBJ1-5; weak D call: TRBD1 (5 bases). Trimming removed 4 bases from V and 4 bases from J, with 14 bases in between. The CDR3 sequence is 15 residues long. In germline, CDR1 is SNHLY, CDR2 FYNNEI. The CDR3: CASSVGVGPNQPQHF. In nucleotides, the CDR3 is TGTGCCAGCAGTGTAGGGGTAGGCCCAAATCAGCCCCAGCATTTT.

This sequence joins TRBV2 and TRBJ2-1, with TRBD1 identical over 7 bases. CDR1 and CDR2 from the germline V gene are SNHLY and FYNNEI. The ends lost 7 bases at V and 5 bases at J; junction bases unmatched: 5. The CDR3 length is 13 residues. In nucleotides, the CDR3 is TGTGCCAGCACCTGGGACAGAAACAATGAGCAGTTCTTC. It specifies CASTWDRNNEQFF.

V gene TRBV30 combines with J gene TRBJ1-2, with D perhaps TRBD1 (5 bases). This CDR3 contains 14 residues. The germline CDR1 and CDR2 sequences are GTSNPN and SVGIG (reference sequence). CDR3 region: CAIQQAAPNYGYTF. Written as DNA, the CDR3 is TGTGCTATTCAACAGGCCGCTCCGAACTATGGCTACACCTTC.

The chain uses TRBV5-1 and TRBJ2-7; 11 bases fit TRBD1. The J segment lost 3 bases and the V segment lost 2 bases, leaving 4 bases of the junction unmatched. Looked up from germline, CDR1 is SGHRS and CDR2 is YFSETQ. The CDR3 spans 15 residues. The chain's CDR3 is CASSLAGQGDYEQYF. The CDR3 DNA sequence: TGCGCCAGCAGCTTAGCGGGACAGGGGGACTACGAGCAGTACTTC.